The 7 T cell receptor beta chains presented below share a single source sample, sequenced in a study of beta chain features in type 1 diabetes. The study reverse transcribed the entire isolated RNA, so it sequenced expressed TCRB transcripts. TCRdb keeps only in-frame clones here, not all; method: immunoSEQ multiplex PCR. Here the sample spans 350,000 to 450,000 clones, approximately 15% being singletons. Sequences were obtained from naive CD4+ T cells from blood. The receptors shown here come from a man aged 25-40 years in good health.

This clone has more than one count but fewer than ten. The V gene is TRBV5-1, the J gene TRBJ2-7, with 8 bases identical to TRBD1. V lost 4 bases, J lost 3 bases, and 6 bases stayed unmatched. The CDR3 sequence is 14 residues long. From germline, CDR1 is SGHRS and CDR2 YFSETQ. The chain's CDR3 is CASSPTDRDYEQYF. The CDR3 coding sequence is TGCGCCAGCAGCCCCACGGACAGGGACTACGAGCAGTACTTC.

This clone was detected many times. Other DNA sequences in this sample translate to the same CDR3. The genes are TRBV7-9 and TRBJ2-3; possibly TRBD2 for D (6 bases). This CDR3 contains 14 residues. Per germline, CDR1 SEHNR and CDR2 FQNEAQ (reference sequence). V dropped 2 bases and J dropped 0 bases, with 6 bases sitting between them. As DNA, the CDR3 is TGTGCCAGCAGCTTAACTAGCAGCACAGATACGCAGTATTTT. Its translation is CASSLTSSTDTQYF.

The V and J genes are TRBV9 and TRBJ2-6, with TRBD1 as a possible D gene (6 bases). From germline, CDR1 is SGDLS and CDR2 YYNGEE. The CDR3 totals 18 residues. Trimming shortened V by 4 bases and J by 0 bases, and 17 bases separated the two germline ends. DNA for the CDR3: TGTGCCAGCAGCCTAGGTATACAGGGTTACTCTGGGGCCAACGTCCTGACTTTC. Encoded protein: CASSLGIQGYSGANVLTF.

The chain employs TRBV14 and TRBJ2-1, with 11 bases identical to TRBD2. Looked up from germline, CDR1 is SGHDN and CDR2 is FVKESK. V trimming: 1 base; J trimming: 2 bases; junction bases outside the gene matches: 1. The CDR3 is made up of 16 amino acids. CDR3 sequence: CASSQGLAGTYNEQFF. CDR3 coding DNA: TGTGCCAGCAGCCAAGGACTAGCGGGGACCTACAATGAGCAGTTCTTC.

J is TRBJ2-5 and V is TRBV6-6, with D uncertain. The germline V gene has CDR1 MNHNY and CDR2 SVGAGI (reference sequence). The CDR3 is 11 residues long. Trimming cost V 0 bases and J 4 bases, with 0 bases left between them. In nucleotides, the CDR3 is TGTGCCAGCAGTTACTCAGAGACCCAGTACTTC. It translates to CASSYSETQYF.

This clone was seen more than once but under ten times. CDR3 bases: TGTGCCAGCAGCCAGAGATGGGGACATTACAATGAGCAGTTCTTC. Its translation: CASSQRWGHYNEQFF. The rearrangement uses TRBV14 and TRBJ2-1; a weak D match, TRBD1 (6 bases). The length of the CDR3 is 15 residues. Germline values: CDR1 SGHDN, CDR2 FVKESK. V gave up 3 bases and J gave up 4 bases, with 13 bases separating them.

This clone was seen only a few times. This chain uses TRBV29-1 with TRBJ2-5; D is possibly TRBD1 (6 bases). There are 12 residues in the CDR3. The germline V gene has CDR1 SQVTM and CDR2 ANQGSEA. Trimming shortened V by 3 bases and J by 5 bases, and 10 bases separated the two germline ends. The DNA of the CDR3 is TGCAGCGTTGACAGGGGCGGGGAGACCCAGTACTTC. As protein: CSVDRGGETQYF.